What follows is one T cell receptor (beta chain) and its context. As yet, its antigen is unknown. Cultured CD4+ T cells had their DNA profiled by the Oncomine TCR Beta short-read assay. TCRdb re-called the PCR reads with MiXCR, one entry per CDR3 protein. Here the sample spans about 11,000 distinct CDR3 sequences, approximately 52% being singletons. The data were obtained in a study of vaccination and CD4 T cells after COVID-19. Turning to the study itself: Controls had a CEFX pool, an HIV-1 Nef pool, or no peptide added.

V was clipped by 5 bases and J by 7 bases; unmatched bases: 14. Germline V gives CDR1 MNHEY, CDR2 SMNVEV (reference sequence). The CDR3 spans 16 residues. The treatment denotes: roughly 10-day PBMC culture with coronavirus spike peptide pools or control peptides (ViraFEST assay). The sample was CD4+ T cells from blood, cultured in vitro. This TCR was sampled from a human donor who had recovered from COVID-19. The V and J genes are TRBV27 and TRBJ2-3; TRBD2 matches 8 bases. The CDR3 DNA is TGTGCCAGCAGTGGCCTGGCGGGAGGATCGTTAAATACGCAGTATTTT. Protein: CASSGLAGGSLNTQYF.